This is a list of T cell receptor beta chains from one sample in a study of cytomegalovirus exposure and HLA in healthy donors. TCRdb keeps only in-frame clones here, not all; method: immunoSEQ multiplex PCR. The sample lists some 130,000 clones, approximately 92% seen once, with 1% to 1.5% in the top ten. Sequencing was done on a sample of PBMCs. The source of these receptors is a young woman in good health and CMV-seronegative. Both conserved end residues are part of each CDR3. For some rows the clone size is stated as once, few or many, or as a class when expanded; others skip it.

V gene: TRBV5-6; J gene: TRBJ2-1; clone size: once; CDR3 protein: CASSLEDFTGNEQFF
V gene: TRBV9; J gene: TRBJ1-2; clone size: -; CDR3 protein: CASSVDRTGNHFF
V gene: TRBV19; J gene: TRBJ2-7; clone size: -; CDR3 protein: CASRGTGAYEQYF
V gene: TRBV5-1; J gene: TRBJ2-3; clone size: -; CDR3 protein: CASSLGQVTDTQYF
V gene: TRBV13; J gene: TRBJ2-4; clone size: -; CDR3 protein: CASSPPPSGGDIQYF
V gene: TRBV7-9; J gene: TRBJ1-5; clone size: -; CDR3 protein: CATQRLDRASNQPQHF
V gene: TRBV6-6; J gene: TRBJ1-4; clone size: -; CDR3 protein: CASSPKDSATNEKLFF
V gene: TRBV15; J gene: TRBJ1-6; clone size: -; CDR3 protein: CATSTWDFYNSPLHF
V gene: TRBV6-1; J gene: TRBJ1-5; clone size: once; CDR3 protein: CASHDRGGQPQHF
V gene: TRBV4-1; J gene: TRBJ2-7; clone size: few; CDR3 protein: CASSQDPGGQREQYF
V gene: TRBV6-5; J gene: TRBJ1-2; clone size: -; CDR3 protein: CASSYSTRGWLEGYTF
V gene: TRBV2; J gene: TRBJ2-7; clone size: -; CDR3 protein: CASIAGGISYEQYF
V gene: TRBV9; J gene: TRBJ1-1; clone size: -; CDR3 protein: CASSVGQRMNTEAFF
V gene: TRBV29-1; J gene: TRBJ1-1; clone size: -; CDR3 protein: CSATEGQGTEAFF
V gene: TRBV7-9; J gene: TRBJ2-7; clone size: few; CDR3 protein: CASSFPAGEQYF
V gene: TRBV18; J gene: TRBJ1-1; clone size: -; CDR3 protein: CASSPGSADGAFF
V gene: TRBV7-8; J gene: TRBJ1-2; clone size: -; CDR3 protein: CASSLKLVPAGQGDYGYTF
V gene: TRBV19; J gene: TRBJ2-7; clone size: -; CDR3 protein: CASSTLASYEQYF
V gene: TRBV9; J gene: TRBJ2-3; clone size: -; CDR3 protein: CASSAPWVAGDTQYF
V gene: TRBV9; J gene: TRBJ1-1; clone size: -; CDR3 protein: CASSVAGNTEAFF
V gene: TRBV5-4; J gene: TRBJ2-2; clone size: -; CDR3 protein: CASSFAANTGELFF
V gene: TRBV5-1; J gene: TRBJ2-5; clone size: once; CDR3 protein: CASSFPPGTREETQYF
V gene: TRBV9; J gene: TRBJ1-1; clone size: -; CDR3 protein: CASSVARGTEAFF
V gene: TRBV18; J gene: TRBJ1-1; clone size: -; CDR3 protein: CASSRQGVVNTEAFF
V gene: TRBV6-5; J gene: TRBJ1-1; clone size: -; CDR3 protein: CASSPTGGNTEAFF
V gene: TRBV11-2; J gene: TRBJ2-7; clone size: -; CDR3 protein: CASSYRAHEQYF
V gene: TRBV6-1; J gene: TRBJ1-6; clone size: -; CDR3 protein: CASRPDRTYNSPLHF
V gene: TRBV27; J gene: TRBJ1-6; clone size: -; CDR3 protein: CATRTVESSYNSPLHF
V gene: TRBV18; J gene: TRBJ1-1; clone size: -; CDR3 protein: CASSPAGGRTEAFF
V gene: TRBV9; J gene: TRBJ1-2; clone size: -; CDR3 protein: CASSVGTANYGYTF
V gene: TRBV28; J gene: TRBJ1-6; clone size: -; CDR3 protein: CASMRQGNSPLHF
V gene: TRBV6-1; J gene: TRBJ1-5; clone size: -; CDR3 protein: CASSVGGGPQPQHF
V gene: TRBV5-1; J gene: TRBJ1-1; clone size: -; CDR3 protein: CASSLAPTVTEAFF
V gene: TRBV10-1; J gene: TRBJ1-5; clone size: -; CDR3 protein: CASSATGGQPQHF
V gene: TRBV11-2; J gene: TRBJ2-7; clone size: once; CDR3 protein: CASRLNQGYEQYF